The 11 T cell receptor beta chains reported below all come from one sample, sequenced in a study of shared clonotypes between healthy human individuals. The data were produced by immunoSEQ multiplex PCR, yet TCRdb's version contains in-frame clones alone and is incomplete. The sample has a few hundred thousand clones, about nine tenths seen once. Sequencing was performed on memory CD8+ T cells sorted from blood. Subset noted: CD45RO+ cells pooled with CCR7-negative TemRA cells. All receptors derive from a man between 18 and 29 years old in good health.

As for this clone: Other DNA sequences in the sample encode the same CDR3. The V and J genes are TRBV5-6 and TRBJ2-7; possible D gene TRBD2, 5 bases. In germline, CDR1 is SGHDT, CDR2 YYEEEE. V was trimmed by 4 bases and J by 2 bases, leaving 7 bases between them. This CDR3 contains 12 residues. The CDR3: CASSPGTYEQYF. The CDR3 DNA reads TGTGCCAGCAGCCCCGGGACCTACGAGCAGTACTTC.

The chain recombines TRBV9 with TRBJ1-2, with D possibly being TRBD1 (6 bases). Trimming shortened V by 3 bases and J by 0 bases, and 15 bases separated the two germline ends. Germline CDR1 and CDR2: SGDLS and YYNGEE. The CDR3 extends over 16 amino acids. Here the CDR3 reads CASSGTLDSSNYGYTF. The CDR3 DNA is TGTGCCAGCAGCGGTACCCTGGACAGCTCTAACTATGGCTACACCTTC.

This chain connects TRBV9 to TRBJ1-2; no firm D call. This CDR3 contains 13 residues. Germline CDR1 SGDLS, CDR2 YYNGEE. The V gene lost 0 bases and the J gene lost 4 bases, with 7 bases spanning the gap. CDR3 sequence: CASSVEEAYGYTF. DNA of the CDR3: TGTGCCAGCAGCGTAGAGGAGGCCTATGGCTACACCTTC.

The chain links TRBV29-1 to TRBJ2-5, with TRBD1 identical over 7 bases. The germline CDR1 and CDR2 sequences are SQVTM and ANQGSEA. CDR3 length: 15 amino acids. V lost 0 bases, J lost 4 bases, and 8 bases stayed unmatched. This CDR3 is CSVEDPGRGTETQYF. In nucleotides, the CDR3 is TGCAGCGTTGAAGATCCAGGCAGGGGGACAGAGACCCAGTACTTC.

V gene TRBV9 combines with J gene TRBJ2-3, with 11 bases that match TRBD2. The CDR3 totals 18 residues. The V gene's germline CDR1 is SGDLS and CDR2 YYNGEE. With 7 bases clipped from V and 2 bases from J, the junction kept 15 bases outside the gene matches. In nucleotides, the CDR3 is TGTGCCAGCTCCAACCCCCCCTCTAGCGGGGGGAACACAGATACGCAGTATTTT. Translating gives CASSNPPSSGGNTDTQYF.

The rearrangement links TRBV4-1 to TRBJ2-3; TRBD1 agrees at 9 bases. Germline lookup yields CDR1 MGHRA and CDR2 YSYEKL. The CDR3 runs 16 residues. With 4 bases clipped from V and 3 bases from J, the junction kept 8 bases outside the gene matches. The CDR3, as DNA: TGCGCCAGCAGCCTACAGGGGGCCGCGGGGACAGATACGCAGTATTTT. It codes for CASSLQGAAGTDTQYF.

The chain employs TRBV4-3 and TRBJ2-1, with TRBD2 identical over 9 bases. This CDR3 comprises 17 residues. CDR1 is LGHNA and CDR2 is YSLEER in the germline V gene. The ends lost 0 bases at V and 8 bases at J; junction bases unmatched: 11. DNA for the CDR3: TGCGCCAGCAGCCAAGATCTGTTGCTAGCGGGAAGCGATGAGCAGTTCTTC. This encodes CASSQDLLLAGSDEQFF.

This clone was found a few times. The V gene is TRBV15, the J gene TRBJ1-5; no definite D call. The germline V gene has CDR1 LNHNV and CDR2 YYDKDF (reference sequence). V was cut by 3 bases and J by 2 bases, with 5 bases left in between. The CDR3 totals 13 residues. The CDR3 spells CATSSRGNQPQHF. CDR3 DNA: TGTGCCACCAGCAGTCGTGGCAATCAGCCCCAGCATTTT.

V and J are TRBV5-4 and TRBJ2-7; 7 positions agree with TRBD1. The V and J ends lost 3 bases and 2 bases, in that order; junction bases with no gene match: 2. CDR1 is SGHNT, CDR2 YYREEE, per germline (reference sequence). This CDR3 spans 13 amino acids. CDR3 sequence: CASSSTGAYEQYF. DNA of the CDR3: TGTGCCAGCAGCTCTACAGGGGCCTACGAGCAGTACTTC.

This clone was seen once. The chain joins TRBV7-2 to TRBJ1-2; no clear D gene. The CDR3 spans 15 residues. Germline CDR1 and CDR2: SGHTA and FQGNSA. V was pared by 1 base and J by 3 bases, with 12 bases between. CDR3 DNA sequence: TGTGCCAGCAGCTTAGATGGAGCCTCCCACTATGGCTACACCTTC. Translating it yields CASSLDGASHYGYTF.

The chain combines TRBV4-1 with TRBJ2-7, with D tentatively TRBD1 (6 bases). This CDR3 contains 14 residues. Germline CDR1 reads MGHRA; CDR2 reads YSYEKL. Trimming left V 1 base short and J 2 bases short, with 9 bases between. CDR3 in amino acids: CASSQVQGPYEQYF. Written as DNA, the CDR3 is TGCGCCAGCAGCCAAGTGCAGGGGCCCTACGAGCAGTACTTC.